The TCR beta chain under discussion was sequenced for a study of breast tumors, draining lymph nodes, adjacent tissues (dated by TCRdb to the mid-2010s). Regarding the complete study: Breast cancer patients provided tumor, adjacent nontumor tissue and axillary lymph nodes, and the study compared the TCR beta repertoires across these three sources. The study aimed to assess the relationships and possible T-cell exchange between tumor, surrounding tissue and draining lymph node repertoires in human breast cancer.

The CDR3, cysteine through phenylalanine, is 12 amino acids long. The CDR3 DNA has 36 bases and is translated from base 1. Per the germline V gene, SNHLY is the CDR1 and FYNNEI is the CDR2. Here is what the overall study found, with its caveats: The similarity between tumor and nontumor tissue repertoires was significantly greater in luminal-like breast cancer than in basal-like breast cancer. Tumor T-cell repertoires showed less diversity than lymph node repertoires and more diversity than nontumor tissue repertoires, and tumor T-cell repertoires showed preferential V and J gene usage. The data were considered consistent with the idea that most tumor T cells come from the lymph node and then expand in tumor tissue. The study presented the conclusion that tumor T cells originate in lymph nodes as consistent with a hypothesis, not as something directly demonstrated.

Lymph node samples were obtained from the axillary draining lymph nodes of breast cancer patients. Sequencing was carried out with an Illumina HiSeq 2000. Multiplex PCR amplification was used to generate the TCR beta chain libraries. The amplified TCR beta chain products were analyzed by high-throughput sequencing. TCRdb handled the public reads itself, with Q25 trimming in fastp and clone calling in MiXCR, and kept productive beta chains. All rows with the same CDR3 protein become a single entry with the most common DNA and genes. In all, the sample holds 150,000 to 200,000 distinct CDR3 sequences, and roughly a third of those were seen once. The ten largest clones add up to over 3.5% of the sample. In this sample, this clonotype turned up many times. Its specific antigen is unknown. One junction end disagrees with the germline gene, perhaps due to a read error.

Recombination connected TRBV2 to TRBJ2-7, with 8 middle bases fitting TRBD2. Sequenced sample: axillary lymph node tissue. This receptor was obtained from a female donor with breast cancer. Some clones in this sample may be carry-over from other donors' samples. CDR3 protein: CASTGGRYGQYF. The sequenced DNA: TGTGCCAGCACGGGGGGGCGGTACGGGCAGTACTTC.